Each of the 25 T cell receptor beta chains below was sequenced from the same sample in a study of shared clonotypes between healthy human individuals. Repertoires were generated with immunoSEQ multiplex PCR, while TCRdb's copy carries only in-frame clones and drops some. Seen here are around 720,000 clones, 73% observed once, and the top ten hold 1.5% to 2%. Sequencing was done on a sample of memory CD4+ T cells sorted from blood. Subset reported: CD45RA-negative fraction. These receptors originate from a woman aged 30 to 39 in good health.

The chain joins TRBV7-2 to TRBJ2-2, with 14 bases that match TRBD2. This CDR3 has 17 amino acids. Germline V gene lookup returns CDR1 SGHTA and CDR2 FQGNSA. V shed 1 base, J shed 4 bases, and the junction held 2 bases outside the gene matches. CDR3 in amino acids: CASSLVGTSGSTGELFF. Written as DNA, the CDR3 is TGTGCCAGCAGCTTAGTGGGGACTAGCGGGAGCACCGGGGAGCTGTTTTTT. The full variable domain, its missing parts supplied by reference TRBV7-2 and TRBJ2-2, is GAGVSQSPSNKVTEKGKDVELRCDPISGHTALYWYRQSLGQGLEFLIYFQGNSAPDKSGLPSDRFSAERTGGSVSTLTIQRTQQEDSAVYLCASSLVGTSGSTGELFFGEGSRLTVL.

The V gene is TRBV5-1, the J gene TRBJ2-7; 7 bases fit TRBD2. The CDR3 spans 13 residues. J lost 4 bases, V lost 4 bases, and 5 bases had no gene match. Germline V gene lookup returns CDR1 SGHRS and CDR2 YFSETQ. The CDR3 nucleotides read TGCGCCAGCAGCGGCGGGAGCACTTACGAGCAGTACTTC. This gives the protein CASSGGSTYEQYF.

Note on this clone: The sample has other DNA sequences that encode this CDR3 too. The J gene is TRBJ2-5, the V gene TRBV5-4; tentative D call: TRBD2 (5 bases). Germline lookup yields CDR1 SGHNT and CDR2 YYREEE (reference sequence). V dropped 0 bases and J dropped 3 bases, with 6 bases sitting between them. The CDR3 covers 13 residues. The CDR3 DNA is TGTGCCAGCAGCTTGGAAGCGGAAGAGACCCAGTACTTC. This sequence encodes CASSLEAEETQYF.

The chain recombines TRBV18 with TRBJ1-1; D is perhaps TRBD1 (6 bases). V shed 4 bases and J shed 0 bases, with 18 bases lying between them. CDR1 and CDR2 (germline): KGHSH, LQKENI. The CDR3 runs to 17 residues. DNA of the CDR3: TGTGCCAGCTCACTTCTAACAGGGAGGACCATGAACACTGAAGCTTTCTTT. Translated: CASSLLTGRTMNTEAFF.

The V and J genes are TRBV6-6 and TRBJ1-5, with TRBD1 matching over 10 bases. Germline V CDR1 and CDR2: MNHNY, SVGAGI (reference sequence). This CDR3 has 15 amino acids. V shed 5 bases and J 5 bases; nucleotides not matched to a gene: 6. The chain's CDR3 is CASSTKDRGHQPQHF. The CDR3 nucleotides are TGTGCCAGCAGTACCAAAGACAGGGGGCATCAGCCCCAGCATTTT.

This clone has only one observation. V is TRBV5-1 and J is TRBJ1-1; 8 bases map to TRBD1. J gave up 1 base and V 4 bases, and 3 bases lay outside the gene matches. Per the germline V gene, CDR1 is SGHRS and CDR2 is YFSETQ. The CDR3 is 14 amino acids. CDR3 residues: CASSPGQGNTEAFF. CDR3 DNA: TGCGCCAGCAGCCCTGGACAGGGGAACACTGAAGCTTTCTTT.

This clone appeared a single time. The chain links TRBV7-8 to TRBJ2-1, with TRBD2 as a possible D gene (5 bases). Germline V gene data show CDR1 as SGHVS and CDR2 as FQNEAQ. V lost 1 base and J lost 4, with 11 bases in between. The CDR3 runs 15 residues. Here the CDR3 DNA reads TGTGCCAGCAGCTTAGAACAGAGGACTTACAATGAGCAGTTCTTC. As protein: CASSLEQRTYNEQFF.

The genes are TRBV19 and TRBJ2-1; TRBD2 agrees at 11 bases. The V and J ends lost 3 bases and 9 bases, in that order; junction bases with no gene match: 13. Germline V gives CDR1 LNHDA, CDR2 SQIVND (reference sequence). The CDR3 is made up of 17 amino acids. The CDR3 sequence is CASSIEIAGGRRGEQFF. In DNA, the CDR3 is TGTGCCAGTAGTATCGAAATAGCGGGAGGGCGGAGGGGTGAGCAGTTCTTC.

The chain is built from TRBV7-9 and TRBJ1-5; no firm D call. Germline V gene lookup returns CDR1 SEHNR and CDR2 FQNEAQ (reference sequence). Trimming stripped 1 base from V and 6 bases from J, with 10 bases between. The CDR3 sequence is 14 residues long. CDR3 coding DNA: TGTGCCAGCAGCTTAGAGGGTTTCTCTCAGCCCCAGCATTTT. Its protein is CASSLEGFSQPQHF. Full variable domain (remainder filled in from reference TRBV7-9 and TRBJ1-5): DTGVSQNPRHKITKRGQNVTFRCDPISEHNRLYWYRQTLGQGPEFLTYFQNEAQLEKSRLLSDRFSAERPKGSFSTLEIQRTEQGDSAMYLCASSLEGFSQPQHFGDGTRLSIL.

The V gene is TRBV5-4, the J gene TRBJ1-1; D may be TRBD1 (5 bases). Germline CDR1 and CDR2: SGHNT and YYREEE (reference sequence). Trimming pared 4 bases from V and 6 bases from J, leaving 13 bases between. The CDR3 totals 13 residues. The CDR3 coding sequence is TGTGCCAGCAGCGTCACAGGTACTGCTGAAGCTTTCTTT. Amino acids: CASSVTGTAEAFF.

The chain couples TRBV10-3 to TRBJ2-3; 10 bases map to TRBD1. The germline CDR1 and CDR2 sequences are ENHRY and SYGVKD. The ends lost 7 bases at V and 3 bases at J; junction bases unmatched: 7. The CDR3 totals 15 residues. The CDR3 bases are TGTGCCATCATCCGACAGGGGGCATGGACAGATACGCAGTATTTT. Protein sequence: CAIIRQGAWTDTQYF.

This clone was detected many times. The chain carries TRBV28 and TRBJ1-2, with TRBD1 matching over 11 bases. Losses at the gene ends were 7 bases for V and 5 bases for J; bases not matched to a gene: 6. Germline CDR1 is MDHEN and CDR2 is SYDVKM. There are 14 residues in the CDR3. The CDR3 nucleotides read TGTGCCAGCACCCGGACAGGGGGCGGGTATGGCTACACCTTC. This translates into CASTRTGGGYGYTF.

The gene calls are TRBV7-9 and TRBJ2-2; D call uncertain. The V end lost 4 bases, the J end lost 13 bases, and 16 bases lay between the germline ends. The CDR3 is 13 amino acids. The germline gives CDR1 SEHNR, CDR2 FQNEAQ (reference sequence). The DNA of the CDR3 is TGTGCCAGCAGCTCTGACAAGGCCAGTGGGCTGTTTTTT. It yields the protein CASSSDKASGLFF.

This chain links TRBV2 with TRBJ2-3, with 8 bases identical to TRBD2. With 0 bases clipped from V and 0 bases from J, the junction kept 5 bases outside the gene matches. The CDR3 is 17 amino acids. Germline loops: CDR1 SNHLY, CDR2 FYNNEI. CDR3 amino acids: CASSEAVLAASTDTQYF. DNA for the CDR3: TGTGCCAGCAGTGAAGCAGTACTAGCGGCTAGCACAGATACGCAGTATTTT.

The chain employs TRBV2 and TRBJ2-1; perhaps TRBD2 as D (6 bases). The CDR3 length is 14 residues. Germline values: CDR1 SNHLY, CDR2 FYNNEI. With 1 base removed from V and 7 bases from J, the gap between germline ends came to 11 bases. The CDR3 sequence: CASSEGETSNEQFF. Here the CDR3 DNA reads TGTGCCAGCAGTGAAGGAGAGACTAGTAATGAGCAGTTCTTC.

The rearrangement uses TRBV6-6 and TRBJ1-5, with D perhaps matching TRBD1 (6 bases). Trimming took 4 bases from V and 3 from J, leaving 10 bases between them. CDR3 length: 14 residues. Germline V gene lookup returns CDR1 MNHNY and CDR2 SVGAGI (reference sequence). The CDR3 sequence is CASSLQGFNQPQHF. The CDR3 DNA follows: TGTGCCAGCAGTTTACAGGGTTTCAATCAGCCCCAGCATTTT.

The chain uses TRBV5-1 and TRBJ2-7; 14 nucleotides align to TRBD2. Germline V gives CDR1 SGHRS, CDR2 YFSETQ. The CDR3 contains 16 residues. V trimming: 4 bases; J trimming: 5 bases; junction bases outside the gene matches: 8. The CDR3, as DNA: TGCGCCAGCAGCCAACGACTAGCGGGAGGGCCGAACGAGCAGTACTTC. As protein: CASSQRLAGGPNEQYF.

V usage is TRBV10-2 and J usage is TRBJ2-7, with D uncertain. Per germline, CDR1 WSHSY and CDR2 SAAADI. The CDR3 is 12 residues long. Trimming cost V 5 bases and J 0 bases, with 5 bases left between them. For the CDR3, the DNA is TGCGCCAGCAGTAGCCACTCCTACGAGCAGTACTTC. This codes for CASSSHSYEQYF.

This clone was seen more than once but under ten times. The chain couples TRBV5-1 to TRBJ2-3; 10 bases are a match to TRBD2. The CDR3 extends over 17 amino acids. Trimming cost V 3 bases and J 3 bases; bases outside gene matches: 10. Germline V lookup: CDR1 SGHRS, CDR2 YFSETQ. The CDR3: CASSYWASGSFTDTQYF. In nucleotides, the CDR3 is TGCGCCAGCAGCTATTGGGCTAGCGGGAGTTTTACAGATACGCAGTATTTT.

The gene calls are TRBV5-4 and TRBJ2-3, with D unclear. Germline V gene sequence: CDR1 SGHNT, CDR2 YYREEE (reference sequence). Trimming took off 0 bases at V and 1 base at J, with 6 bases between the two ends. CDR3 length equals 14 residues. The CDR3 protein is CASSLDGGTDTQYF. The CDR3 region has the DNA TGTGCCAGCAGCTTGGATGGGGGCACAGATACGCAGTATTTT. Using reference TRBV5-4 and TRBJ2-3 for the parts outside the CDR3, the full variable domain is ETGVTQSPTHLIKTRGQQVTLRCSSQSGHNTVSWYQQALGQGPQFIFQYYREEENGRGNFPPRFSGLQFPNYSSELNVNALELDDSALYLCASSLDGGTDTQYFGPGTRLTVL.

The rearrangement uses TRBV15 and TRBJ2-7, with D possibly being TRBD1 (5 bases). Between the trimmed V and J ends, which lost 0 bases and 5 bases, there was a span of 11 bases. This CDR3 is built from 14 residues. Germline V gene data show CDR1 as LNHNV and CDR2 as YYDKDF (reference sequence). This chain's CDR3 is CATSRDLGQDEQYF. In nucleotides, the CDR3 is TGTGCCACCAGCAGAGATCTGGGGCAGGACGAGCAGTACTTC.

This sequence joins TRBV25-1 and TRBJ2-1; D is possibly TRBD1 or TRBD2 (5 bases each). Per the germline V gene, CDR1 is MGHDK and CDR2 is SYGVNS. The CDR3 is 17 residues long. V was shortened by 2 bases and J by 5 bases, with 19 bases between the two germline ends. DNA for the CDR3: TGTGCCAGCAGTGAAGATTATGACGGGGACGGAAACAATGAGCAGTTCTTC. Translated: CASSEDYDGDGNNEQFF.

The J gene is TRBJ2-3, the V gene TRBV28; D unclear. The germline V and J ends were trimmed by 1 base and 2 bases, with 10 bases remaining between them. CDR3 length equals 15 residues. CDR1 and CDR2 (germline): MDHEN, SYDVKM. CDR3 sequence (DNA): TGTGCCAGCAGTTTATATAGGGCTGACACAGATACGCAGTATTTT. Translated, it gives CASSLYRADTDTQYF.

The rearrangement uses TRBV27 and TRBJ2-3, with a tentative D call TRBD1 (5 bases). The CDR3 length is 17 residues. Trimming took off 0 bases at V and 5 bases at J, with 18 bases between the two ends. From germline, CDR1 is MNHEY and CDR2 SMNVEV (reference sequence). The CDR3 DNA sequence: TGTGCCAGCAGTTTATCCGTCGCAGGGCCTCGCGGAGATACGCAGTATTTT. This encodes CASSLSVAGPRGDTQYF.

This clone occurred a few times. This sequence joins TRBV28 and TRBJ2-7; unclear D gene. This CDR3 spans 14 amino acids. Germline V gene data show CDR1 as MDHEN and CDR2 as SYDVKM. Trimming pared 1 base from V and 3 bases from J, leaving 10 bases between. CDR3 in DNA: TGTGCCAGCAGTTTATTTCTCAGATACTACGAGCAGTACTTC. It is translated as CASSLFLRYYEQYF.